The 26 T cell receptor beta chains below were found in one sample sequenced in a study of shared clonotypes between healthy human individuals. Measured with immunoSEQ multiplex PCR; TCRdb has only the in-frame clones, and not every one. The table lists approximately 1,500,000 clones, approximately 98% of them singletons, with roughly 0.45% in the top ten. Sequences were obtained from naive CD4+ T cells sorted from blood. Subset here: CD45RA+ positively selected. The receptors come from a man aged 25-40 years in good health.

The chain joins TRBV11-2 to TRBJ2-3, with 7 bases lining up with TRBD2. CDR1 is SGHAT and CDR2 is FQNNGV in the germline V gene. This CDR3 region has 18 residues. V was pared by 4 bases and J by 3 bases, with 16 bases of the junction left unmatched. CDR3 protein: CASSSRRWGRGGTDTQYF. For the CDR3, the DNA is TGTGCCAGCAGCTCCCGTCGGTGGGGCCGCGGGGGTACAGATACGCAGTATTTT. The whole variable domain, remainder taken from reference TRBV11-2 and TRBJ2-3, is EAGVAQSPRYKIIEKRQSVAFWCNPISGHATLYWYQQILGQGPKLLIQFQNNGVVDDSQLPKDRFSAERLKGVDSTLKIQPAKLEDSAVYLCASSSRRWGRGGTDTQYFGPGTRLTVL.

The V and J genes are TRBV5-4 and TRBJ2-1; 8 bases are a match to TRBD2. The CDR3 covers 15 residues. The V gene end was trimmed by 2 bases and the J gene end by 5 bases; junction bases not matched to a gene: 6. Germline CDR1 and CDR2: SGHNT and YYREEE (reference sequence). The chain's CDR3 is CASSLFGTSDNEQFF. The CDR3 DNA reads TGTGCCAGCAGCTTATTCGGGACTAGTGACAATGAGCAGTTCTTC.

The CDR3, as DNA: TGCGCCAGCAGCCAAGAATCGCTAGAGTCCATCGAGCAGTACTTC. The encoded protein is CASSQESLESIEQYF. The V gene is TRBV4-1, the J gene TRBJ2-7; D is ambiguous. This CDR3 has 15 residues. In germline, CDR1 is MGHRA, CDR2 YSYEKL. V gave up 0 bases and J gave up 6 bases, with 15 bases separating them.

The chain joins TRBV10-1 to TRBJ2-7; no definite D call. V was pared by 2 bases and J by 0 bases, with 17 bases between. The CDR3 spans 17 residues. The germline gives CDR1 WNHNN, CDR2 SYGVQD (reference sequence). The CDR3 sequence: CASSEGERDHLSYEQYF. The CDR3 DNA sequence: TGCGCCAGCAGTGAGGGGGAACGAGACCACCTCTCCTACGAGCAGTACTTC.

The chain joins TRBV6-9 to TRBJ2-5; a possible D gene is TRBD1 (6 bases). The V gene's germline CDR1 is MNHGY and CDR2 SVAAGI. V was pared by 8 bases and J by 4 bases, with 14 bases between. The CDR3 length is 13 residues. The CDR3 bases are TGTGCCAGCCTTAGACAGGAACCAGAGACCCAGTACTTC. This encodes CASLRQEPETQYF.

The chain carries TRBV6-4 and TRBJ2-1, with unresolved D. With 4 bases removed from V and 0 bases from J, the gap between germline ends came to 13 bases. Looked up from germline, CDR1 is MRHNA and CDR2 is SNTAGT. This CDR3 is 16 amino acids long. The CDR3 DNA follows: TGTGCCAGCAGTGGCCAGCCTCGGAGCTCCTACAATGAGCAGTTCTTC. Its protein product is CASSGQPRSSYNEQFF.

This chain connects TRBV10-3 to TRBJ2-7; 7 nucleotides agree with TRBD2. Germline assignment: CDR1 ENHRY and CDR2 SYGVKD. The V segment lost 10 bases and the J segment 7 bases; nucleotides outside the gene matches: 13. The CDR3 is made up of 13 amino acids. Here the CDR3 reads CATTGTNLREQYF. CDR3 nucleotides: TGTGCCACCACCGGGACTAACTTGCGTGAGCAGTACTTC.

The chain is built from TRBV5-1 and TRBJ1-4; the match to TRBD1 covers 11 bases. The V gene end was trimmed by 5 bases and the J gene end by 4 bases; junction bases not matched to a gene: 1. Germline CDR1 and CDR2: SGHRS and YFSETQ. The length of the CDR3 is 14 residues. CDR3 loop: CASRGTGGNEKLFF. The CDR3 DNA reads as TGCGCCAGCAGGGGGACAGGGGGTAATGAAAAACTGTTTTTT.

This chain joins TRBV6-1 and TRBJ2-5; 8 bases match TRBD2. CDR3 length equals 16 residues. J gave up 2 bases and V 4 bases, and 9 bases lay outside the gene matches. Germline V gene sequence: CDR1 MNHNS, CDR2 SASEGT. The CDR3 sequence is CASSAVGGTSQETQYF. As DNA, the CDR3 is TGTGCCAGCAGTGCCGTAGGCGGGACTAGTCAAGAGACCCAGTACTTC.

The V call is TRBV20-1, the J call TRBJ2-7, with D unclear. This CDR3 contains 8 residues. CDR1 and CDR2 (germline): DFQATT, SNEGSKA (reference sequence). The CDR3 nucleotides read TGCAGGCCGCGGGAGCAGTACTTC. Its translation is CRPREQYF.

The gene calls are TRBV5-6 and TRBJ2-1; 7 nucleotides agree with TRBD1. V gave up 5 bases and J gave up 7 bases; unmatched junction bases: 12. Germline V gene sequence: CDR1 SGHDT, CDR2 YYEEEE. The CDR3 is 15 residues long. The CDR3 here is CASRTRDSTINEQFF. DNA of the CDR3: TGTGCCAGCAGGACCCGGGACAGCACTATTAATGAGCAGTTCTTC.

This chain joins TRBV10-1 and TRBJ2-2; 9 bases are shared with TRBD1. V dropped 4 bases and J dropped 3; count of bases not matched to a gene: 6. Germline CDR1 is WNHNN and CDR2 is SYGVQD (reference sequence). The CDR3 has 16 residues. This CDR3 reads CASSATGGAYTGELFF. CDR3 bases: TGCGCCAGCAGTGCAACAGGGGGCGCATACACCGGGGAGCTGTTTTTT.

The chain couples TRBV5-1 to TRBJ1-1, with 7 bases that match TRBD1. The CDR3 is made up of 16 amino acids. Germline V CDR1 and CDR2: SGHRS, YFSETQ. The junction had 13 bases not matched to a gene; V was cut back by 4 bases and J by 4 bases. The CDR3 sequence is CASSPYRGEGITEAFF. The CDR3 DNA sequence: TGCGCCAGCAGCCCTTACAGGGGAGAAGGAATCACTGAAGCTTTCTTT.

The chain employs TRBV15 and TRBJ2-1; tentative D call: TRBD1 (5 bases). V lost 7 bases to trimming and J lost 2 bases, with 12 bases between them. The CDR3 totals 14 residues. Germline V CDR1 and CDR2: LNHNV, YYDKDF (reference sequence). CDR3 sequence: CATTRTRTYNEQFF. The DNA for the CDR3 is TGTGCCACCACCAGGACACGCACCTACAATGAGCAGTTCTTC.

V is TRBV7-9 and J is TRBJ2-5, with 10 positions matching TRBD1. The CDR3 length is 16 residues. Unmatched junction bases numbered 8, after V lost 5 bases and J lost 2 bases. The germline V gene encodes CDR1 SEHNR and CDR2 FQNEAQ (reference sequence). The CDR3 region has the DNA TGTGCCAGCAGCGCCGGGACAGGGGACGGGCAAGAGACCCAGTACTTC. Translating gives CASSAGTGDGQETQYF.

This clone was recorded only once. This rearrangement joins TRBV7-3 to TRBJ2-3, with 13 bases fitting TRBD2. Trimming at V came to 5 bases and at J to 4 bases, leaving 3 bases not matched to a gene. Germline CDR1 reads SGHTA; CDR2 reads FQGTGA. The CDR3 has 15 amino acids. CDR3: CASSRTSGRSDTQYF. The CDR3 DNA follows: TGTGCCAGCAGCCGGACTAGCGGGAGATCAGATACGCAGTATTTT.

For this clone: Other DNA sequences in this sample translate to the same CDR3. For the CDR3, the DNA is TGCGCCAGCAGCTTGCCCGGTTCCTACAATGAGCAGTTCTTC. Protein product: CASSLPGSYNEQFF. V gene TRBV5-1 combines with J gene TRBJ2-1; D gene uncertain. Germline values: CDR1 SGHRS, CDR2 YFSETQ. The CDR3 is made up of 14 amino acids. V was trimmed by 1 base and J by 1 base, leaving 6 bases between them.

The chain links TRBV5-5 to TRBJ1-3; D possibly corresponds to TRBD1 (6 bases). CDR1 is SGHKS and CDR2 is YYEKEE in the germline V gene (reference sequence). V lost 0 bases, J lost 0 bases, and 10 bases lay in between. This CDR3 has 16 amino acids. CDR3 DNA: TGTGCCAGCAGCTTGGGGGGGCACTTCTCTGGAAACACCATATATTTT. This gives the protein CASSLGGHFSGNTIYF.

This clone was seen only once. This sequence joins TRBV10-1 and TRBJ2-3; 11 nucleotides align to TRBD1. Losses at the gene ends were 7 bases for V and 0 bases for J; bases not matched to a gene: 6. CDR1 is WNHNN and CDR2 is SYGVQD in the germline V gene (reference sequence). The CDR3 length is 16 residues. The CDR3 spells CASNRDRGSSTDTQYF. CDR3 nucleotide sequence: TGCGCCAGCAACCGGGACAGGGGGTCTAGCACAGATACGCAGTATTTT.

The rearrangement joins TRBV9 to TRBJ2-7; 7 bases fit TRBD2. Per germline, CDR1 SGDLS and CDR2 YYNGEE. The CDR3 is 16 residues long. After removal of 0 bases from V and 5 bases from J, the junction contained 11 bases not matched to a gene. CDR3 sequence: CASSVEVTTGGNEQYF. The CDR3 DNA reads as TGTGCCAGCAGCGTAGAGGTTACGACGGGAGGAAACGAGCAGTACTTC.

The gene calls are TRBV15 and TRBJ1-5; D is ambiguous. Germline loops: CDR1 LNHNV, CDR2 YYDKDF (reference sequence). The CDR3 length is 15 residues. Deletions cut 3 bases from V and 0 bases from J, with 9 bases between. This chain's CDR3 is CATSSLGYSNQPQHF. The CDR3 DNA reads TGTGCCACCAGCAGTCTGGGGTATAGCAATCAGCCCCAGCATTTT.

J is TRBJ2-7 and V is TRBV18; 10 nucleotides line up with TRBD2. Trimming took 5 bases from V and 3 from J; bases not matched to a gene: 4. Germline V gives CDR1 KGHSH, CDR2 LQKENI. The CDR3 sequence is 14 residues long. The CDR3 reads CASSNGLADYEQYF. The CDR3 DNA reads TGTGCCAGCTCAAATGGACTAGCGGACTACGAGCAGTACTTC. The complete variable domain, with remaining parts taken from reference TRBV18 and TRBJ2-7, reads NAGVMQNPRHLVRRRGQEARLRCSPMKGHSHVYWYRQLPEEGLKFMVYLQKENIIDESGMPKERFSAEFPKEGPSILRIQQVVRGDSAAYFCASSNGLADYEQYFGPGTRLTVT.

This chain connects TRBV13 to TRBJ2-4; D gene ambiguous. The CDR3 is 14 amino acids. The germline V gene has CDR1 PRHDT and CDR2 FYEKMQ (reference sequence). V was pared by 1 base and J by 13 bases, with 17 bases between. In DNA form, the CDR3 reads TGTGCCAGCAGCTTAGAGCGCACCCTCGGCCAACAGTACTTC. Its translation: CASSLERTLGQQYF.

The rearrangement joins TRBV5-1 to TRBJ2-5, with 7 bases fitting TRBD2. V trimming: 4 bases; J trimming: 2 bases; junction bases outside the gene matches: 8. CDR1 and CDR2 (germline): SGHRS, YFSETQ. The CDR3 is 15 residues long. Here the CDR3 DNA reads TGCGCCAGCAGCGCGGGAGCTAGCGGACAAGAGACCCAGTACTTC. Protein product: CASSAGASGQETQYF.

On this clone: This sample also contains other DNA sequences that code for the same CDR3. J is TRBJ2-2 and V is TRBV18; TRBD1 aligns across 8 bases. The germline gives CDR1 KGHSH, CDR2 LQKENI. This CDR3 is built from 15 residues. The junction had 0 bases not matched to a gene; V was cut back by 3 bases and J by 0 bases. CDR3 residues: CASSPGQANTGELFF. In DNA, the CDR3 is TGTGCCAGCTCACCGGGACAGGCGAACACCGGGGAGCTGTTTTTT.

With regard to this clone: One end of the junction fails to match germline, which may point to a read error. This chain connects TRBV5-1 to TRBJ2-7; TRBD2 agrees at 8 bases. The germline V gene encodes CDR1 SGHRS and CDR2 YFSETQ. The CDR3 consists of 15 residues. The CDR3 region is CASSFLAGTVYEQYF. The CDR3 DNA follows: TGTGCCAGCAGCTTTCTAGCGGGTACCGTCTACGAGCAGTACTTC.